This record covers a single T cell receptor beta chain. The antigen this receptor binds is unknown. At one of its ends the junction is not consistent with the germline gene, which may arise from a read error. The CDR3 has 15 amino acids, counting the end cysteine and phenylalanine. Left in the record is the CDR3 DNA by itself, 45 bases read in frame from the first base. CDR1 and CDR2, looked up from the germline V gene, are SGHTA and FQGTGA. The library relied on PCR. TCRdb names Illumina HiSeq 2500 as the instrument used. To reduce PCR and sequencing biases, unique molecular identifiers were built into the TCR beta cDNA libraries. Per 1 to 10 million input T cells, some 500,000 cDNA molecules were obtained, such that each molecule approximated one T cell. Patient libraries were prepared and sequenced with the same protocol used for the earlier healthy control dataset. Samples belonging to the same batch were prepared together, multiplexed and sequenced on a shared HiSeq lane. As for how the authors treated the data: MIGEC was used to process the raw barcoded reads, and molecular identifier groups with only a single read were discarded before consensus assembly and CDR3 extraction. Clonotype tables were post-analysed with VDJtools, and diversity was normalized by down-sampling all datasets to the smallest sample size. To correct batch-related cross-sample contamination, repertoire overlap clustering matched CDR3 amino acid sequences but not nucleotide sequences. Using fastp trimming at Q25 and MiXCR clonotype assembly, TCRdb reanalyzed the public sequencing data and kept in-frame beta chains. Rows with one shared CDR3 protein collapse into an entry with the most common genes and DNA. It is TCRdb's table, rather than the study itself, that gives the V and J calls and clone size. For this sample the table gives some 240,000 distinct CDR3 sequences, of which 36% were detected only once. The top ten constitute approximately 4.6% of the sample.

This entry is derived from a study of post-analysis software for immune sequencing data (dated by TCRdb to between 2015 and 2017). Study-wide context: Disease courses on record covered relapsing-remitting, secondary progressive and progressive-relapsing multiple sclerosis, though some patients had no subtype annotation. Patient repertoires were compared against about a dozen previously published healthy control repertoires from donors aged about 6 to 26 years. A subset of samples was prepared in parallel using single-end sample barcoding, then pooled and co-amplified after Illumina adapter ligation. The paper as a whole reports these results and caveats: The control group was slightly older than the multiple sclerosis patient group. Direct clustering with F measure revealed strong co-clustering of samples prepared in the same batch, which led to a batch-effect correction. Compared with controls, multiple sclerosis patients had significantly lower normalized Chao1 diversity, a finding suggesting substantial peripheral T-cell clonal expansion. About 5 TRBV segments, including TRBV5-6, TRBV5-1 and TRBV20-1, were significantly more frequent in patients than controls.

To demonstrate the VDJtools post-analysis software, TCR beta repertoires were profiled from the peripheral blood of 10 to 15 young patients with multiple sclerosis. The multiple sclerosis patients were children and adolescents ranging in age from about 6 to 17 years. The sequencing input was blood. The chain is assembled from TRBV7-3 and TRBJ1-4; TRBD1 is a possible D gene, resting on 6 matching bases. The clonotype was recovered from a girl aged 5 to 17 with multiple sclerosis. The DNA sequence is given as TGTGTCAGCAGCCCTAGAGGGGGGCGGGGTGAAAAACTGTTTTTT. Protein translation: CVSSPRGGRGEKLFF.